This TCR beta chain was recovered during a study of identifying expanded T cells in peripheral blood. Germline V gene sequence: CDR1 MDHEN, CDR2 SYDVKM. The CDR3 contains 13 residues. V lost 6 bases to trimming and J lost 1 base, with 9 bases between them. Profiling relied on immunoSEQ multiplex PCR, and the TCRdb table lists in-frame clones only, not all of them. The sample lists approximately 100,000 clones, 88% occurring once. This TCR came from a person aged 18 to 75 in good health. The J gene is TRBJ1-2, the V gene TRBV28; no firm D call. Sequenced sample: blood. The CDR3 DNA is TGTGCCAGCAGAGATCTCAGTAACTATGGCTACACCTTC. The encoded protein is CASRDLSNYGYTF.